A few counts support the clone carrying this TCR beta chain. Its matching antigen is unknown. The data originate from a study of shared clonotypes between healthy human individuals. Turning to the study itself: Three plates each covered CD4 naive and memory; CD8 naive two, CD8 memory one. Regarding the study as a whole: It was anticipated that sequencing depth would influence how many clonotypes donors shared. A handful of donors showed sharing of 4.5% to 5% of naive CD4 clonotypes.

The germline V and J ends were trimmed by 4 bases and 7 bases, with 14 bases remaining between them. Germline V lookup: CDR1 SGHNT, CDR2 YYREEE (reference sequence). The CDR3 has 14 amino acids. TCRdb keeps only in-frame clones here, not all; method: immunoSEQ multiplex PCR. The sample includes more than 850,000 clones, 70% to 80% of them seen just once. Sequencing input: memory CD4+ T cells from PBMCs. Subset denoted: CD45RA-negative fraction. This sequence was found in a man younger than 30 in good health. Some clones in this sample may be carry-over from other donors' samples. V gene TRBV5-4 combines with J gene TRBJ2-2; TRBD1 is a possible D gene (6 bases). Here the CDR3 reads CASSGSGAGGELFF. The DNA of the CDR3 is TGTGCCAGCAGCGGGTCAGGGGCAGGCGGGGAGCTGTTTTTT.